These 20 T cell receptor beta chains share one sample of origin, sequenced in a study of T cell responses to AZD1222 COVID-19 vaccine. Some clones are missing from TCRdb's copy, which holds only in-frame ones; the method was immunoSEQ multiplex PCR. The data contain some 170,000 clones, approximately 89% of them singletons. The sequences come from peripheral blood, collected 28 days after the second AZD1222 dose. The source of these receptors is an adult who received the AZD1222 COVID-19 vaccine.

V gene TRBV4-3 combines with J gene TRBJ2-7; D is undetermined. The CDR3 sequence is 17 residues long. The V and J ends lost 0 bases and 0 bases respectively, with 15 bases between them. The germline V gene has CDR1 LGHNA and CDR2 YSLEER. DNA for the CDR3: TGCGCCAGCAGCCAAGATTTGATAACCGACCACTCCTACGAGCAGTACTTC. Its protein product is CASSQDLITDHSYEQYF.

This clone was seen a handful of times. CDR3 loop: CASSDGGNQPQHF. CDR3 DNA sequence: TGCGCCAGCAGTGACGGGGGTAATCAGCCCCAGCATTTT. J is TRBJ1-5 and V is TRBV10-2; D possibly corresponds to TRBD1 (5 bases). Trimming took off 3 bases at V and 4 bases at J, with 7 bases between the two ends. Germline V gives CDR1 WSHSY, CDR2 SAAADI. The CDR3 runs to 13 residues.

The rearrangement links TRBV15 to TRBJ1-4, with D unresolved. The germline gives CDR1 LNHNV, CDR2 YYDKDF (reference sequence). The germline V and J ends were trimmed by 0 bases and 4 bases, with 12 bases remaining between them. CDR3 length: 16 residues. The CDR3 bases are TGTGCCACCAGCAGAGATAGGCCCTCCGGTAATGAAAAACTGTTTTTT. This sequence encodes CATSRDRPSGNEKLFF.

The chain uses TRBV12-5 and TRBJ2-7, with 9 nucleotides matching TRBD1. There are 12 residues in the CDR3. The germline gives CDR1 LGHNT, CDR2 FRNRAP. The V segment lost 6 bases and the J segment 7 bases; nucleotides outside the gene matches: 4. The CDR3 DNA reads TGTGCTAGTGGACAGGGGGCGGGTGAGCAGTACTTC. This encodes CASGQGAGEQYF.

This chain joins TRBV6-1 and TRBJ1-3, with D possibly matching TRBD1 (6 bases). Germline loops: CDR1 MNHNS, CDR2 SASEGT. Trimming left V 2 bases short and J 3 bases short, with 14 bases between. The CDR3 is 16 residues long. The CDR3 sequence: CASSEHRVLDGNTIYF. DNA of the CDR3: TGTGCCAGCAGTGAACACAGGGTCTTAGATGGAAACACCATATATTTT.

The CDR3 loop is CAWSRDGSYGYTF. CDR3 bases: TGTGCCTGGAGCCGGGACGGAAGCTATGGCTACACCTTC. The V gene is TRBV30, the J gene TRBJ1-2; weak D call: TRBD1 (5 bases). The CDR3 is 13 amino acids. V lost 3 bases to trimming and J lost 4 bases, with 12 bases between them. Germline values: CDR1 GTSNPN, CDR2 SVGIG (reference sequence).

The rearrangement links TRBV6-5 to TRBJ1-2; TRBD1 is a possible D gene (6 bases). Germline V gives CDR1 MNHEY, CDR2 SVGAGI. The CDR3 spans 14 residues. Trimming pared 0 bases from V and 8 bases from J, leaving 13 bases between. The CDR3 DNA follows: TGTGCCAGCAGTTACTCGAGTATCGGGGGCGGCTACACCTTC. Translation gives CASSYSSIGGGYTF.

The chain has TRBV3-1 (or the pseudogene TRBV3-2) and TRBJ1-1; D gene uncertain. This CDR3 spans 14 amino acids. The germline V gene has CDR1 LGHDT and CDR2 YNNKEL (reference sequence). The ends were cut back, 1 base at V and 3 bases at J, with 9 bases in the middle. CDR3 residues: CASSQGAQYTEAFF. The CDR3 DNA reads as TGTGCCAGCAGCCAAGGGGCCCAGTACACTGAAGCTTTCTTT.

Regarding this clone: Sequence at one end of the junction differs from germline and may be a read error. This chain joins TRBV12-3 or TRBV12-4 and TRBJ2-1; TRBD1 or TRBD2 may be the D gene (5 bases each). The CDR3 contains 13 residues. As DNA, the CDR3 is TGTGCCAGCAGTCCGCGCAGGGACCTTCAAGCGCTCTTC. Its translation is CASSPRRDLQALF.

The rearrangement joins TRBV11-2 to TRBJ1-3, with D tentatively TRBD1 (5 bases). Trimming took 5 bases from V and 4 from J, leaving 18 bases between them. There are 16 residues in the CDR3. The V gene's germline CDR1 is SGHAT and CDR2 FQNNGV. CDR3 protein: CASSPQRGPTGNTIYF. CDR3 nucleotide sequence: TGTGCCAGCAGCCCACAACGGGGACCTACGGGAAACACCATATATTTT.

This rearrangement joins TRBV29-1 to TRBJ1-2, with TRBD1 as a possible D gene (5 bases). This CDR3 has 14 residues. Trimming took off 2 bases at V and 10 bases at J, with 20 bases between the two ends. The germline CDR1 and CDR2 sequences are SQVTM and ANQGSEA. The CDR3 is CSVEPTGTWMDYTF. The CDR3 nucleotides read TGCAGCGTTGAACCGACCGGGACGTGGATGGACTACACCTTC.

The chain joins TRBV28 to TRBJ1-5; no clear D gene. This CDR3 contains 12 residues. Trimming stripped 10 bases from V and 5 bases from J, with 12 bases between. CDR1 is MDHEN and CDR2 is SYDVKM in the germline V gene. CDR3 DNA: TGTGCCACTGGAGAGGTGGATCAGCCCCAGCATTTT. As protein: CATGEVDQPQHF.

This rearrangement joins TRBV5-1 to TRBJ1-3; no reliable D call. Trimming left V 2 bases short and J 0 bases short, with 9 bases between. CDR3 length: 15 amino acids. CDR1 is SGHRS and CDR2 is YFSETQ in the germline V gene. The CDR3 spells CASSLISDSGNTIYF. The CDR3 coding sequence is TGCGCCAGCAGCTTAATCTCGGACTCTGGAAACACCATATATTTT.

This rearrangement joins TRBV29-1 to TRBJ2-1; 8 bases match TRBD2. CDR1 and CDR2 from the germline V gene are SQVTM and ANQGSEA. This CDR3 contains 12 residues. The V gene end was trimmed by 6 bases and the J gene end by 8 bases; junction bases not matched to a gene: 6. This CDR3 reads CSVTGTSYEQFF. Written as DNA, the CDR3 is TGCAGCGTAACCGGGACTAGTTATGAGCAGTTCTTC.

The chain joins TRBV6-2 or TRBV6-3 to TRBJ1-1; no clear D. Between the trimmed V and J ends, which lost 4 bases and 3 bases, there was a span of 9 bases. Per germline, CDR1 MNHEY and CDR2 SVGEGT. This CDR3 has 13 residues. CDR3 nucleotides: TGTGCCAGCAGTTTTCAGGTTTACACTGAAGCTTTCTTT. Its protein is CASSFQVYTEAFF.

The chain recombines TRBV4-1 with TRBJ2-2; D possibly corresponds to TRBD1 (6 bases). Germline CDR1 MGHRA, CDR2 YSYEKL. Trimming removed 5 bases at V and 0 bases at J, with 16 bases between. The CDR3 extends over 17 amino acids. The CDR3 bases are TGCGCCAGCAGCTTAGCCACCGGGACATCGAACACCGGGGAGCTGTTTTTT. Protein product: CASSLATGTSNTGELFF.

This chain uses TRBV19 with TRBJ2-7, with TRBD2 matching over 7 bases. The CDR3 is made up of 14 amino acids. The germline CDR1 and CDR2 sequences are LNHDA and SQIVND (reference sequence). J gave up 2 bases and V 5 bases, and 6 bases lay outside the gene matches. CDR3 loop: CASSDLAVAYEQYF. Written as DNA, the CDR3 is TGTGCCAGTAGTGACCTAGCGGTTGCCTACGAGCAGTACTTC. Supplemented by reference TRBV19 and TRBJ2-7, the full variable domain reads DGGITQSPKYLFRKEGQNVTLSCEQNLNHDAMYWYRQDPGQGLRLIYYSQIVNDFQKGDIAEGYSVSREKKESFPLTVTSAQKNPTAFYLCASSDLAVAYEQYFGPGTRLTVT.

The chain uses TRBV5-1 and TRBJ1-1; D is unclear. This CDR3 is 15 amino acids long. Trimming cost V 1 base and J 0 bases, with 10 bases left between them. Germline V gene data show CDR1 as SGHRS and CDR2 as YFSETQ. The CDR3 sequence is CASSLSTVMNTEAFF. CDR3 bases: TGCGCCAGCAGCTTGTCTACGGTCATGAACACTGAAGCTTTCTTT. Complete variable domain (other parts from reference TRBV5-1 and TRBJ1-1): KAGVTQTPRYLIKTRGQQVTLSCSPISGHRSVSWYQQTPGQGLQFLFEYFSETQRNKGNFPGRFSGRQFSNSRSEMNVSTLELGDSALYLCASSLSTVMNTEAFFGQGTRLTVV.

The V call is TRBV27, the J call TRBJ2-7, with D possibly being TRBD2 (5 bases). Trimming took off 9 bases at V and 4 bases at J, with 19 bases between the two ends. CDR1 is MNHEY, CDR2 SMNVEV, per germline (reference sequence). The CDR3 totals 14 residues. The CDR3 reads CASRALDSRYEQYF. The DNA for the CDR3 is TGTGCCAGTCGTGCTCTGGACTCAAGATACGAGCAGTACTTC.

V and J are TRBV7-2 and TRBJ2-7; 10 bases are shared with TRBD1. Losses at the gene ends were 5 bases for V and 3 bases for J; bases not matched to a gene: 1. This CDR3 contains 13 residues. Germline CDR1 SGHTA, CDR2 FQGNSA. The CDR3 bases are TGTGCCAGCAGCCGGGACAGGGGCTACGAGCAGTACTTC. This translates into CASSRDRGYEQYF.